The TCR beta chain under discussion was sequenced for a study of PD-L1 blockade in urothelial cancer. Study-wide context: Reported median T cell count for blood samples was around 150,000.

Measured with immunoSEQ multiplex PCR; TCRdb has only the in-frame clones, and not every one. The table records 25,000 to 30,000 clones, more than 85% of them present only once. Between the trimmed V and J ends, which lost 4 bases and 6 bases, there was a span of 10 bases. Per the germline V gene, CDR1 is GTSNPN and CDR2 is SVGIG (reference sequence). The CDR3 length is 13 residues. The clonotype was recovered from a man aged 45-60 years with urothelial cancer. V usage is TRBV30 and J usage is TRBJ1-6; D remains unclear. The material was PBMCs, obtained around atezolizumab (anti-PD-L1) treatment. CDR3 in amino acids: CAWNGRGNSPLHF. The CDR3, as DNA: TGTGCCTGGAACGGTCGGGGTAATTCACCCCTCCACTTT.